These 12 T cell receptor beta chains were all obtained from the same sample, sequenced in a study of cytotoxic CD8 clonotypes in ibrutinib-treated CLL. TCRdb's table, derived via immunoSEQ multiplex PCR, lists solely in-frame clones and lacks some. The sample includes fewer than 400,000 clones, 67% of them seen just once. The sequencing used PBMCs, collected after 36 months of ibrutinib treatment. These receptors originate from a human donor with chronic lymphocytic leukemia.

The J gene is TRBJ1-6, the V gene TRBV6-1; possible D gene TRBD1, 5 bases. Germline assignment: CDR1 MNHNS and CDR2 SASEGT. This CDR3 region has 15 residues. Trimming stripped 1 base from V and 7 bases from J, with 11 bases between. The CDR3 sequence is CASSEGRAGNSPLHF. The CDR3, as DNA: TGTGCCAGCAGTGAAGGGAGGGCAGGGAATTCACCCCTCCACTTT.

This clone occurred a few times. The chain links TRBV9 to TRBJ1-2; no firm D call. CDR3 length: 14 residues. V was clipped by 0 bases and J by 0 bases, with 6 bases between them. Germline loops: CDR1 SGDLS, CDR2 YYNGEE. The CDR3 here is CASSVGVPNYGYTF. CDR3 coding DNA: TGTGCCAGCAGCGTAGGGGTTCCTAACTATGGCTACACCTTC. The whole variable domain, filled in from reference TRBV9 and TRBJ1-2, reads DSGVTQTPKHLITATGQRVTLRCSPRSGDLSVYWYQQSLDQGLQFLIQYYNGEERAKGNILERFSAQQFPDLHSELNLSSLELGDSALYFCASSVGVPNYGYTFGSGTRLTVV.

The V call is TRBV10-1, the J call TRBJ2-3, with D maybe TRBD2 (5 bases). The CDR3 has 15 residues. Germline V lookup: CDR1 WNHNN, CDR2 SYGVQD (reference sequence). With 3 bases removed from V and 1 base from J, the gap between germline ends came to 11 bases. The CDR3 DNA reads as TGCGCCAGCAGTGAAGCTTTCGGGGGCACAGATACGCAGTATTTT. Its protein product is CASSEAFGGTDTQYF.

The gene calls are TRBV4-1 and TRBJ2-7; D gene uncertain. This CDR3 contains 16 residues. V was trimmed by 0 bases and J by 0 bases, leaving 12 bases between them. Germline V CDR1 and CDR2: MGHRA, YSYEKL. In DNA, the CDR3 is TGCGCCAGCAGCCAAGACAGTACCCTACGCTCCTACGAGCAGTACTTC. It encodes CASSQDSTLRSYEQYF.

This rearrangement joins TRBV2 to TRBJ1-5; D is undetermined. V lost 3 bases and J lost 6, with 15 bases in between. CDR3 size: 15 residues. Per germline, CDR1 SNHLY and CDR2 FYNNEI. DNA of the CDR3: TGTGCCAGCAGTGATAATCCCAGATACGCTCAGCCCCAGCATTTT. Amino acid sequence: CASSDNPRYAQPQHF. The full variable domain, its missing parts supplied by reference TRBV2 and TRBJ1-5, is EPEVTQTPSHQVTQMGQEVILRCVPISNHLYFYWYRQILGQKVEFLVSFYNNEISEKSEIFDDQFSVERPDGSNFTLKIRSTKLEDSAMYFCASSDNPRYAQPQHFGDGTRLSIL.

This clone was counted a few times. The rearrangement links TRBV7-2 to TRBJ2-7, with 8 bases matching TRBD1. V shed 5 bases and J 3 bases; nucleotides not matched to a gene: 6. The length of the CDR3 is 14 residues. In germline, CDR1 is SGHTA, CDR2 FQGNSA. The CDR3 is CASSLGQGGYEQYF. The CDR3 region has the DNA TGTGCCAGCAGCCTAGGACAGGGTGGCTACGAGCAGTACTTC.

V and J are TRBV7-9 and TRBJ2-7; D is unresolved. The CDR3 loop spans 14 amino acids. Trimming cost V 5 bases and J 3 bases, with 14 bases left between them. CDR1 and CDR2 from the germline V gene are SEHNR and FQNEAQ (reference sequence). The CDR3 here is CASSTSPVIYEQYF. The CDR3 bases are TGTGCCAGCAGCACCAGTCCCGTAATCTACGAGCAGTACTTC.

This chain joins TRBV18 and TRBJ2-7, with D uncertain. In germline, CDR1 is KGHSH, CDR2 LQKENI. The V end lost 0 bases, the J end lost 4 bases, and 7 bases lay between the germline ends. This CDR3 has 13 residues. The CDR3 protein is CASSPPVGYEQYF. CDR3 DNA: TGTGCCAGCTCACCACCCGTAGGGTACGAGCAGTACTTC. The full variable domain, completed using reference TRBV18 and TRBJ2-7, is NAGVMQNPRHLVRRRGQEARLRCSPMKGHSHVYWYRQLPEEGLKFMVYLQKENIIDESGMPKERFSAEFPKEGPSILRIQQVVRGDSAAYFCASSPPVGYEQYFGPGTRLTVT.

The chain couples TRBV6-6 to TRBJ2-3; 7 bases line up with TRBD1. This CDR3 has 14 amino acids. The V segment lost 2 bases and the J segment 4 bases; nucleotides outside the gene matches: 3. From germline, CDR1 is MNHNY and CDR2 SVGAGI (reference sequence). CDR3 region: CASSYGDSSDTQYF. The CDR3 nucleotides read TGTGCCAGCAGTTACGGGGACAGCTCAGATACGCAGTATTTT.

The table lists this clone with a count of one. V and J are TRBV29-1 and TRBJ1-2, with 7 bases matching TRBD1. J lost 4 bases, V lost 6 bases, and 8 bases had no gene match. This CDR3 contains 13 residues. Germline V CDR1 and CDR2: SQVTM, ANQGSEA. The CDR3 spells CSVTFGTAYGYTF. The CDR3 DNA follows: TGCAGCGTGACCTTCGGGACAGCCTATGGCTACACCTTC.

The V and J genes are TRBV9 and TRBJ2-1, with D maybe TRBD1 (7 bases). CDR1 and CDR2 (germline): SGDLS, YYNGEE. This CDR3 has 15 residues. Deletions cut 4 bases from V and 0 bases from J, with 11 bases between. CDR3 loop: CASSRGDSSYNEQFF. The CDR3 DNA is TGTGCCAGCAGCAGGGGGGACAGCTCCTACAATGAGCAGTTCTTC.

J is TRBJ1-2 and V is TRBV11-2; perhaps TRBD1 as D (5 bases). The CDR3 covers 15 residues. Trimming pared 1 base from V and 2 bases from J, leaving 11 bases between. The germline gives CDR1 SGHAT, CDR2 FQNNGV. CDR3 nucleotides: TGTGCCAGCAGCTTAGCCAGGGAGAGAAACTATGGCTACACCTTC. It codes for CASSLARERNYGYTF.